The text below deals with one T cell receptor beta chain. This entry belongs to a study of blood T cell repertoires in COVID-19. Study context: Whether acute or convalescent, the COVID-19 samples came from the United States, Italy and Spain.

Authors' methods: It was from reference gene primer amplification that nucleated cell counts were estimated. Assay: immunoSEQ multiplex PCR; the TCRdb copy retains only in-frame clones and omits some. V, J and clone size were drawn from that table, and D and trimming were deduced from the DNA. The data hold about 480,000 clones, with 75% to 90% observed a single time. Patients at the Seattle site were enrolled during active infection and followed longitudinally. V was shortened by 4 bases and J by 6 bases, with 9 bases between the two germline ends. CDR1 is SQVTM and CDR2 is ANQGSEA in the germline V gene. This CDR3 is 11 amino acids long.

Sequencing used peripheral blood. The receptor was derived from a young man with COVID-19, enrolled during active disease. The rearrangement joins TRBV29-1 to TRBJ1-2, with D possibly TRBD1 on 6 matching bases. CDR3 coding DNA: TGCAGCGTTGCAGGGGTAAATGGCTACACCTTC. It specifies CSVAGVNGYTF.